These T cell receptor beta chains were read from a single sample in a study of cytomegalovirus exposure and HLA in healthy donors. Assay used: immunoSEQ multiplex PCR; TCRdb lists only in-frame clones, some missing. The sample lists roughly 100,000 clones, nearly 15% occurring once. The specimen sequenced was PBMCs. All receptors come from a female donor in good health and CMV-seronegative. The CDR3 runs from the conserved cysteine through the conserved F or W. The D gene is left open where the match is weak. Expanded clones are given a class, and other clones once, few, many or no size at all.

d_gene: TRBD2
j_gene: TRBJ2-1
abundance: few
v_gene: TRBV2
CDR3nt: TGTGCCAGCAGGAGTGGCGGGACTAGCGCCTACAATGAGCAGTTCTTC
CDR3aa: CASRSGGTSAYNEQFF

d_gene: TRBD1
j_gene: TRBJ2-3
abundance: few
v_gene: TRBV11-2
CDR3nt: TGTGCCAGCAGCTCCCCGGGACAGTTCGCAGATACGCAGTATTTT
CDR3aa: CASSSPGQFADTQYF

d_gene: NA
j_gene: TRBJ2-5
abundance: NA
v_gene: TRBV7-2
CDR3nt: TGTGCCTCGGTAATCCAAGAGACCCAGTACTTC
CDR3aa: CASVIQETQYF

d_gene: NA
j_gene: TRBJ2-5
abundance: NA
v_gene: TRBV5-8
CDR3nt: TGTGCCAGCAGTGAGGGGTCGGCAGGGGATATGCAAGAGACCCAGTACTTC
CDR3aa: CASSEGSAGDMQETQYF

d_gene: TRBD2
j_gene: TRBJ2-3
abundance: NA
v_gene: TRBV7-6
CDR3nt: TGTGCCAGCAGCCCAATTACCGGGACTAGCGGACCCACAGATACGCAGTATTTT
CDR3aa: CASSPITGTSGPTDTQYF

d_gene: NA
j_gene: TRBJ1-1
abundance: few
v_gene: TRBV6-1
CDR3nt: TGTGCCAGCAGCGCCACAAGCGACACTGAAGCTTTCTTT
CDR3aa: CASSATSDTEAFF

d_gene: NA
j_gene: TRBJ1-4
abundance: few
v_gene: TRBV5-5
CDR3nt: TGTGCCAGCAGCTTTCAGGGGTTGGGAGAAAAACTGTTTTTT
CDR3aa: CASSFQGLGEKLFF

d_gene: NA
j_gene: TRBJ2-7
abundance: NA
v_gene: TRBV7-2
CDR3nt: TGTGCCAGCAGCTTAGCGCTAGACTCTTCCTACGAGCAGTACTTC
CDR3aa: CASSLALDSSYEQYF

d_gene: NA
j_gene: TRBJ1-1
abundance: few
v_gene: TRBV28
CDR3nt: TGTGCCAGCAGATATAACACTGAAGCTTTCTTT
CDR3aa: CASRYNTEAFF

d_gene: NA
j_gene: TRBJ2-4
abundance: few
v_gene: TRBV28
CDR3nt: TGTGCCAGCAGTTATCCCTCCGGGGGAAACATTCAGTACTTC
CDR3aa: CASSYPSGGNIQYF

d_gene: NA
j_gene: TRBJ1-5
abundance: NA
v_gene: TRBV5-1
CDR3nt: TGCGCCAGCAGCTTAGCACCACTTGGTAGCAATCAGCCCCAGCATTTT
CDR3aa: CASSLAPLGSNQPQHF

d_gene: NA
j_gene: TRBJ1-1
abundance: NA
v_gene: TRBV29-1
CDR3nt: TGCAGCGGCAGGGCTCACACTGAAGCTTTCTTT
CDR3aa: CSGRAHTEAFF

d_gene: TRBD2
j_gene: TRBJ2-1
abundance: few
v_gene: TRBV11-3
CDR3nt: TGTGCCAGCAGCTCAGCGGGAGCGGGGGCAGGTGAGCAGTTCTTC
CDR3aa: CASSSAGAGAGEQFF

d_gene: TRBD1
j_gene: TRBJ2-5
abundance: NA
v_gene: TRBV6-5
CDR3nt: TGTGCCAGCAGTCCGGACAGGGTCCAAGAGACCCAGTACTTC
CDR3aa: CASSPDRVQETQYF

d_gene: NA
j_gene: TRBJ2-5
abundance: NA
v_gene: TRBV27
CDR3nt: TGTGCCAGCAGGACCCTGTCAGGGTTGGGAGAGACCCAGTACTTC
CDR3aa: CASRTLSGLGETQYF

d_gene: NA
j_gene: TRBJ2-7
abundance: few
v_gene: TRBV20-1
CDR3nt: TGCAGTGCTAGTGGTAGCCTCGAGCAGTACTTC
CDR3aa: CSASGSLEQYF

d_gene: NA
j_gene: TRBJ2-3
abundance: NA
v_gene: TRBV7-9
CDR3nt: TGTGCCAGCAGCTTAGGGACAGGCACAGATACGCAGTATTTT
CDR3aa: CASSLGTGTDTQYF

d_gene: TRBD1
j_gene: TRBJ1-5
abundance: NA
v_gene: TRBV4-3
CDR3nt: TGCGCCAGCAGCCTGGGACAGGGAGTCAATCAGCCCCAGCATTTT
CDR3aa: CASSLGQGVNQPQHF

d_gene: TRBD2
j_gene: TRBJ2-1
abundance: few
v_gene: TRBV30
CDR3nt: TGTGCCTGGAAAGGAGCGGGAGGTGGCAATGAGCAGTTCTTC
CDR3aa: CAWKGAGGGNEQFF

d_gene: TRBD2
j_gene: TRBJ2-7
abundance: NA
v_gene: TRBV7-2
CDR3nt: TGTGCCAGCACCACCGGACTAGCGGGAGGCGAGCAGTACTTC
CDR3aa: CASTTGLAGGEQYF

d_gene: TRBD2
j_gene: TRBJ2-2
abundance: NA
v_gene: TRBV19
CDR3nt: TGTGCCAGTAGTATCCCTCCGGGACTAGCGGGAAGGCGGGCGAACACCGGGGAGCTGTTTTTT
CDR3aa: CASSIPPGLAGRRANTGELFF

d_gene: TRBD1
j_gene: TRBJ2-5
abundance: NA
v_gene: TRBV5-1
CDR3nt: TGCGCCAGCAGCCCCATGGGACAGGGGTCAGAGACCCAGTACTTC
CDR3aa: CASSPMGQGSETQYF

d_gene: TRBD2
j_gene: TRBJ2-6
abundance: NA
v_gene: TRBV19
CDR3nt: TGTGCCAGTAGTCTAACTAGCGGGAGGGCCCTAAGGTCCGGGGCCAACGTCCTGACTTTC
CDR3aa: CASSLTSGRALRSGANVLTF

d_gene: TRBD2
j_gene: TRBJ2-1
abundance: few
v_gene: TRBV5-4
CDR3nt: TGTGCCAGCAGCTTGGGTTGGCTAGCGGGGGTCTCGAGGGAGCAGTTCTTC
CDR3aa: CASSLGWLAGVSREQFF

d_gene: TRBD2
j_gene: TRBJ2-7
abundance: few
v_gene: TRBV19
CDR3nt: TGTGCCAGTAGTTATTCCGGGACTACCTCGAACGAGCAGTACTTC
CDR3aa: CASSYSGTTSNEQYF

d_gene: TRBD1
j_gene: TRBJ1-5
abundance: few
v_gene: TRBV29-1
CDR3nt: TGCAGCGTTAGGACAGGGGATCAGCCCCAGCATTTT
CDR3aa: CSVRTGDQPQHF

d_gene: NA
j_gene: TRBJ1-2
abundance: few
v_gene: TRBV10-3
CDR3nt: TGTGCCATCACCGACCGGGACTCCTTGTTCTTC
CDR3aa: CAITDRDSLFF

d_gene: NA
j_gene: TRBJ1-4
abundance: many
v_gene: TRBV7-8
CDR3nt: TGTGCCAGCACCTTAGGAGTAACACGGGGGGCATACGAAAAACTGTTTTTT
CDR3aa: CASTLGVTRGAYEKLFF

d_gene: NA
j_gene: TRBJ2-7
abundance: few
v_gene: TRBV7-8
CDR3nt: TGTGCCGGCAGCGGGGGGAACAGGGGGCTGGAGCAGTACTTC
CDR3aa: CAGSGGNRGLEQYF

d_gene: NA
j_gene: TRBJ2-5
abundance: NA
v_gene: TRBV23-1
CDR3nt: TGCGCCAGCAGTCACCTCCCATTGGGAGGAGAGACCCAGTACTTC
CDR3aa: CASSHLPLGGETQYF

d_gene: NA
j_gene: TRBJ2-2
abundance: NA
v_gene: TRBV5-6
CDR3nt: TGTGCCAGCAGCTGGGGACAAAACACCGGGGAGCTGTTTTTT
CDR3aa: CASSWGQNTGELFF

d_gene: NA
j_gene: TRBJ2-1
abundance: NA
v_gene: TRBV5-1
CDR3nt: TGCGCCAGCAGCTTAGACAGCAAAACCTACAATGAGCAGTTCTTC
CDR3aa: CASSLDSKTYNEQFF

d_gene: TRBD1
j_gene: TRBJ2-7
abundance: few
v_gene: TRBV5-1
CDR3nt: TGCGCCAGCAGCTTGAGACAGGGACCCTACGAGCAGTACTTC
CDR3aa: CASSLRQGPYEQYF

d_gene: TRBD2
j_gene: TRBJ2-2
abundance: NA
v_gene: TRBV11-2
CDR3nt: TGTGCCAGCAGCCAGCTAGCGGAGACCACCGGGGAGCTGTTTTTT
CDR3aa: CASSQLAETTGELFF

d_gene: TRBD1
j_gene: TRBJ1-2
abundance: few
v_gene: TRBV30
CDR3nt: TGTGCCTGGAGTGAGGGCAGGGGGTTTGGCTACACCTTC
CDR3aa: CAWSEGRGFGYTF

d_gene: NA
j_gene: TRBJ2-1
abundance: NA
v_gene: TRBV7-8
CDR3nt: TGTGCCAGCAGCCCCTGGGCAGCGGGTTACAATGAGCAGTTCTTC
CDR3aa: CASSPWAAGYNEQFF

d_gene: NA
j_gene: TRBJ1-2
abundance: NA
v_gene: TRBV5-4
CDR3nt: TGTGCCAGCAGCTTGGAAGCCCGGGGGGCGCGCTATGGCTACACCTTC
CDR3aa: CASSLEARGARYGYTF

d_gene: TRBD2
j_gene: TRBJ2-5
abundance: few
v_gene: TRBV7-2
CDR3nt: TGTGCCAGCAGCTTACAAGCGGGACAAGAGACCCAGTACTTC
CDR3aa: CASSLQAGQETQYF

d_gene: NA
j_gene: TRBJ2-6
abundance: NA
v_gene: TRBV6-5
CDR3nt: TGTGCCAGCAGTTACCGGGATAACTCTGGGGCCAACGTCCTGACTTTC
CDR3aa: CASSYRDNSGANVLTF

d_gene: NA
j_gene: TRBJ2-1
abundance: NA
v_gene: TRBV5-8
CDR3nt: TGTGCCAGCAGCGTCTACTACAATGAGCAGTTCTTC
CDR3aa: CASSVYYNEQFF

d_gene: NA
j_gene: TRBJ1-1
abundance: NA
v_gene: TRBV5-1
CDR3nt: TGCGCCAGCCGAGCGGGTCTCGGCACTGAAGCTTTCTTT
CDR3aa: CASRAGLGTEAFF

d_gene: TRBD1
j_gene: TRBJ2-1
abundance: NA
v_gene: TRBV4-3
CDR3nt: TGCGCCAGCAGCCAAGAGAGGACAGGGGGCCTGGGTGAGCAGTTCTTC
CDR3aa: CASSQERTGGLGEQFF

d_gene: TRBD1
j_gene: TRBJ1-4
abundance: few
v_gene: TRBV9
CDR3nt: TGTGCCAGCAGCGAGGACAGGGGTTTGAATGAAAAACTGTTTTTT
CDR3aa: CASSEDRGLNEKLFF

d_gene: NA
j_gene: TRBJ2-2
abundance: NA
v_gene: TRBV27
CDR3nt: TGTGCCAGCAGTTTAGAGGTGAGGAATTTCCTTGTTAACACCGGGGAGCTGTTTTTT
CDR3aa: CASSLEVRNFLVNTGELFF

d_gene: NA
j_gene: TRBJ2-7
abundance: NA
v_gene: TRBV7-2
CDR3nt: TGTGCCAGCAGCTCAGGGCAGGGGACCTACGAGCAGTACTTC
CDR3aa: CASSSGQGTYEQYF

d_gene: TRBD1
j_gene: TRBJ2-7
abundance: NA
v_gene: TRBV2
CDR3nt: TGTGCCAGCAGTGAATCGGACAGGGCCTACGAGCAGTACTTC
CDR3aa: CASSESDRAYEQYF

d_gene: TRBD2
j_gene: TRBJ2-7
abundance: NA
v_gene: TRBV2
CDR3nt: TGTGCCAGCAATCCGGGAGGGCTTTTCGAGCAGTACTTC
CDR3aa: CASNPGGLFEQYF

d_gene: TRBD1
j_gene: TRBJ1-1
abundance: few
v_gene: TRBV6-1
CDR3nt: TGTGCCAGCAGTGACTTGACCCCCACAGGGGGTTCCACTGAAGCTTTCTTT
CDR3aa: CASSDLTPTGGSTEAFF

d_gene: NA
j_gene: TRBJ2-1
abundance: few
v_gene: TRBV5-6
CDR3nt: TGTGCCAGCAGCTTGGCGGTGAACAATGAGCAGTTCTTC
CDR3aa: CASSLAVNNEQFF

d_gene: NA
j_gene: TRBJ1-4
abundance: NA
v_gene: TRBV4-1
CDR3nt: TGCGCCAGCAGCGGCCTGGGAGCAGCTAATGAAAAACTGTTTTTT
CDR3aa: CASSGLGAANEKLFF

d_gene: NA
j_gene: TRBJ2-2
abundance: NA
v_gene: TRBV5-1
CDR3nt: TGCGCCAGCAGCTTGGGGGGAGACACCGGGGAGCTGTTTTTT
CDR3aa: CASSLGGDTGELFF

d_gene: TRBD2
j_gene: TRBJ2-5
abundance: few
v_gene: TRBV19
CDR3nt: TGTGCCAGTAGTGGCCAGACTAGCGGGAGCACCGAGACCCAGTACTTC
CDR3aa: CASSGQTSGSTETQYF

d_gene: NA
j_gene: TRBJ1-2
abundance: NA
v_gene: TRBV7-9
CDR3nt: TGTGCCAGCAGCTTAGTATCGGGGTATGGCTACACCTTC
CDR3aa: CASSLVSGYGYTF

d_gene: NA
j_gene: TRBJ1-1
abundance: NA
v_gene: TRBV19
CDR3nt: TGTGCCAGTAGTGCACAGGTACGCACTGAAGCTTTCTTT
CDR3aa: CASSAQVRTEAFF